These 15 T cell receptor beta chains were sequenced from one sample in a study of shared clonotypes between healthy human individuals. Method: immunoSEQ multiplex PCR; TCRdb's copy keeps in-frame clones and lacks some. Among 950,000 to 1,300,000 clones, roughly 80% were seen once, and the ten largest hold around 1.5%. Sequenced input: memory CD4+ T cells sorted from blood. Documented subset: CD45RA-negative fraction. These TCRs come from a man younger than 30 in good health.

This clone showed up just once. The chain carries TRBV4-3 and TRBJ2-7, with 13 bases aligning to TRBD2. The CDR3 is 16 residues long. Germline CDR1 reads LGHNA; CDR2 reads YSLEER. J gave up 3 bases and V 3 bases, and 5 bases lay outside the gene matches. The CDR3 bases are TGCGCCAGCAGCCAGACGGGACTAGCGGGATTCTACGAGCAGTACTTC. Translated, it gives CASSQTGLAGFYEQYF.

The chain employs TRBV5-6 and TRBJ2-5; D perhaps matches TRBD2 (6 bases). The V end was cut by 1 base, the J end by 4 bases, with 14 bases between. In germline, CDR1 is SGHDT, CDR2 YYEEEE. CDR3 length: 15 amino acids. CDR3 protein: CASSLRRLGGETQYF. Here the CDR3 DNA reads TGTGCCAGCAGCTTGAGAAGACTAGGCGGAGAGACCCAGTACTTC. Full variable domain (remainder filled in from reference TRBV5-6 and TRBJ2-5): DAGVTQSPTHLIKTRGQQVTLRCSPKSGHDTVSWYQQALGQGPQFIFQYYEEEERQRGNFPDRFSGHQFPNYSSELNVNALLLGDSALYLCASSLRRLGGETQYFGPGTRLLVL.

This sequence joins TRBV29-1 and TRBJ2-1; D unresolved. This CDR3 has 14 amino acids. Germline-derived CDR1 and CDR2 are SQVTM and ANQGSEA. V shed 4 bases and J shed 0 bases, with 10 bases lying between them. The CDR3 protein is CSVVLSVSYNEQFF. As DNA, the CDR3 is TGCAGCGTTGTATTAAGCGTCTCCTACAATGAGCAGTTCTTC.

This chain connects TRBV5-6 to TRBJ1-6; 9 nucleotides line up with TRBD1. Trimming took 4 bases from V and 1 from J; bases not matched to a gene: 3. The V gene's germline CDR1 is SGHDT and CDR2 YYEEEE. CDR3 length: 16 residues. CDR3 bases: TGTGCCAGCAGCCCGGACAGGGGATCCTATAATTCACCCCTCCACTTT. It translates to CASSPDRGSYNSPLHF. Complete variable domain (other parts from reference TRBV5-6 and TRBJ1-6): DAGVTQSPTHLIKTRGQQVTLRCSPKSGHDTVSWYQQALGQGPQFIFQYYEEEERQRGNFPDRFSGHQFPNYSSELNVNALLLGDSALYLCASSPDRGSYNSPLHFGNGTRLTVT.

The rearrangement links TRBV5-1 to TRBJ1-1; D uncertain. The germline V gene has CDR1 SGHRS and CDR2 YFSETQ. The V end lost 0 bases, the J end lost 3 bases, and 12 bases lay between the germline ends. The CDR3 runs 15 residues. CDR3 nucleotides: TGCGCCAGCAGCTTGGACCCGGGAATGGACACTGAAGCTTTCTTT. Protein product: CASSLDPGMDTEAFF.

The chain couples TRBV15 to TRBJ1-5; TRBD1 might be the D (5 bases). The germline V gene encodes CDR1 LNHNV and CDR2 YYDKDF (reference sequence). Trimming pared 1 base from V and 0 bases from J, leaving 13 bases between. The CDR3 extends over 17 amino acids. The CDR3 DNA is TGTGCCACCAGCAGAGGAGGGTGGGACGTTAGCAATCAGCCCCAGCATTTT. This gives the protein CATSRGGWDVSNQPQHF.

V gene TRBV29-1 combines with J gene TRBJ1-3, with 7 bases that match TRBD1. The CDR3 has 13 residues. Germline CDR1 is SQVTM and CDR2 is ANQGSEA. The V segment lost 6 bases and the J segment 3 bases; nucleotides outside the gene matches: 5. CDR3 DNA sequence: TGCAGCGTAGAACAGGGGATTGGAAACACCATATATTTT. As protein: CSVEQGIGNTIYF.

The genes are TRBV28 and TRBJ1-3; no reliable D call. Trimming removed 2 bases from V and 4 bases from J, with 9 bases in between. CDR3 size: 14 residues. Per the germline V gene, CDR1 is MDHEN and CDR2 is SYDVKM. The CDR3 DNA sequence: TGTGCCAGCAGTTTAGGCGGACTAGGAAACACCATATATTTT. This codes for CASSLGGLGNTIYF.

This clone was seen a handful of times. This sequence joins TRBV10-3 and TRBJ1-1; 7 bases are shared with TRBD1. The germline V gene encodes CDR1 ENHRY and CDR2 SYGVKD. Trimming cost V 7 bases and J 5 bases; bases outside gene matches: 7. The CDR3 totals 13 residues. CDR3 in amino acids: CAIKGQTGTEAFF. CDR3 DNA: TGTGCCATCAAGGGACAGACTGGGACTGAAGCTTTCTTT.

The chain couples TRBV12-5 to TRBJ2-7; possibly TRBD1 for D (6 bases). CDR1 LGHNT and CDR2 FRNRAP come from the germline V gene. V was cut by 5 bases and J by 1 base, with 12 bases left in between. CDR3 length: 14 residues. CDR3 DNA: TGTGCTAGTGGTCAACAGGGTGTGTCCTACGAGCAGTACTTC. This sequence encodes CASGQQGVSYEQYF.

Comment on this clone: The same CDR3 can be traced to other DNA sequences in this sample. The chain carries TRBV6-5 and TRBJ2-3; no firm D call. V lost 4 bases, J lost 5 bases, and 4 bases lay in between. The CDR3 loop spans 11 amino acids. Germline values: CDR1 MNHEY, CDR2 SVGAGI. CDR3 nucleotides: TGTGCCAGCAGTTTAGGAGATACGCAGTATTTT. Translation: CASSLGDTQYF.

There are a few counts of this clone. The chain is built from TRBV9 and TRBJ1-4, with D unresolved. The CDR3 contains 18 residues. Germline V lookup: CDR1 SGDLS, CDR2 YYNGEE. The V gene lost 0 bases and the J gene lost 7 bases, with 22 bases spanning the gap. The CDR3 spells CASSVGFGRLGETEKLFF. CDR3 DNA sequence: TGTGCCAGCAGCGTAGGTTTTGGGCGATTAGGCGAGACTGAAAAACTGTTTTTT.

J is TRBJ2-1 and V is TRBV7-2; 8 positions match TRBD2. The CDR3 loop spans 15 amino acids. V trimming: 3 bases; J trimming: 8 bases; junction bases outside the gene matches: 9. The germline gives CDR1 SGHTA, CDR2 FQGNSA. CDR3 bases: TGTGCCAGCAGCTTCGGCGGGGGGCCTAGGGATGAGCAGTTCTTC. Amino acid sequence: CASSFGGGPRDEQFF. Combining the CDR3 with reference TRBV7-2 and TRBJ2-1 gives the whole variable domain GAGVSQSPSNKVTEKGKDVELRCDPISGHTALYWYRQSLGQGLEFLIYFQGNSAPDKSGLPSDRFSAERTGGSVSTLTIQRTQQEDSAVYLCASSFGGGPRDEQFFGPGTRLTVL.

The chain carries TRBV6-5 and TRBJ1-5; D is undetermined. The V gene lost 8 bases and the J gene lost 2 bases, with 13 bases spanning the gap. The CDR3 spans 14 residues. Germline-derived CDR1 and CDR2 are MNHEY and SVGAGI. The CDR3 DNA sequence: TGTGCCAGCCGGGAGACCTGGGGCAATCAGCCCCAGCATTTT. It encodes CASRETWGNQPQHF.

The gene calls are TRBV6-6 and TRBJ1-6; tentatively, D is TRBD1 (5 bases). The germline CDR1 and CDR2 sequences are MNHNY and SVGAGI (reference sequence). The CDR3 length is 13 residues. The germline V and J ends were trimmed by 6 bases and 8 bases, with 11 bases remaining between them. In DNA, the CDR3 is TGTGCCAGCAGCAGACAAGGGGATTCACCCCTCCACTTT. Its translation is CASSRQGDSPLHF.